This T cell receptor (beta chain) is from a study of shared clonotypes between healthy human individuals. CDR3 length equals 12 residues. Trimming cost V 6 bases and J 3 bases, with 5 bases left between them. Germline assignment: CDR1 SNHLY and CDR2 FYNNEI. Measured with immunoSEQ multiplex PCR; TCRdb has only the in-frame clones, and not every one. This sample has approximately 1.4 million clones, with 95% to 99% found just once. This clone was detected only once. This same CDR3 is encoded by further DNA sequences in the sample. This TCR was recovered from a man under 40 in good health. The chain employs TRBV2 and TRBJ2-2; the D is unclear. The specimen was naive CD4+ T cells sorted from blood. As for subset: CD45RA+ positively selected. The CDR3 nucleotides read TGTGCCAGCAGCGATCACACCGGGGAGCTGTTTTTT. It encodes CASSDHTGELFF.